These 20 T cell receptor beta chains originate from one sample sequenced in a study of T cell repertoires in cytomegalovirus infection. TCRdb reprocessed the reads via MiXCR and lists one record per CDR3 protein. The profile shows under 850,000 distinct CDR3 sequences, approximately 34% of them singletons. Sequenced sample: PBMCs. Every receptor here comes from a human donor in good health (CMV status not recorded). Some clones in this sample may be carry-over from other donors' samples.

This clonotype was detected only a few times. The chain recombines TRBV2 with TRBJ1-2, with 7 bases lining up with TRBD1. Losses at the gene ends were 7 bases for V and 2 bases for J; bases not matched to a gene: 7. Germline CDR1 is SNHLY and CDR2 is FYNNEI. CDR3 length equals 14 residues. This chain's CDR3 is CASTAGGGNYGYTF. CDR3 in DNA: TGTGCCAGCACCGCAGGGGGGGGAAACTATGGCTACACCTTC.

The genes are TRBV27 and TRBJ1-2; D is perhaps TRBD1 (6 bases). V lost 2 bases and J 7 bases, leaving 14 bases between the germline ends. The CDR3 consists of 14 residues. Per germline, CDR1 MNHEY and CDR2 SMNVEV (reference sequence). CDR3 sequence reads: CASSLTPHRVGYTF. The CDR3 DNA reads as TGTGCCAGCAGTTTAACCCCACACAGGGTTGGCTACACCTTC.

This clonotype was seen only a few times. The V gene is TRBV7-2, the J gene TRBJ1-5, with D uncertain. Germline lookup yields CDR1 SGHTA and CDR2 FQGNSA. CDR3 length: 14 residues. V was trimmed by 2 bases and J by 4 bases, leaving 9 bases between them. CDR3 residues: CASSLILENQPQHF. CDR3 bases: TGTGCCAGCAGCTTAATTCTGGAGAATCAGCCCCAGCATTTT. The full variable domain, in which reference TRBV7-2 and TRBJ1-5 provide the parts outside the CDR3, is GAGVSQSPSNKVTEKGKDVELRCDPISGHTALYWYRQSLGQGLEFLIYFQGNSAPDKSGLPSDRFSAERTGGSVSTLTIQRTQQEDSAVYLCASSLILENQPQHFGDGTRLSIL.

The chain combines TRBV19 with TRBJ2-7; no clear D gene. CDR3 length: 13 residues. The V and J ends lost 3 bases and 0 bases respectively, with 6 bases between them. Germline V gives CDR1 LNHDA, CDR2 SQIVND (reference sequence). The DNA for the CDR3 is TGTGCCAGTAGTATGAGCGTCTCCTACGAGCAGTACTTC. Translated: CASSMSVSYEQYF.

This chain links TRBV6-5 with TRBJ2-1; 10 nucleotides line up with TRBD2. The CDR3 is made up of 19 amino acids. In germline, CDR1 is MNHEY, CDR2 SVGAGI. J was trimmed by 0 bases and V by 4 bases; bases with no gene match: 12. CDR3 sequence: CASSSTSGVPMSSYNEQFF. DNA of the CDR3: TGTGCCAGCAGTTCTACTAGCGGGGTCCCTATGAGCTCCTACAATGAGCAGTTCTTC.

V usage is TRBV11-2 and J usage is TRBJ1-1; maybe TRBD1 (5 bases). Germline CDR1 is SGHAT and CDR2 is FQNNGV. V was clipped by 2 bases and J by 1 base, with 11 bases between them. CDR3 length: 15 residues. The CDR3 DNA sequence: TGTGCCAGCAGCTTATCGTCAGGGCCGAACACTGAAGCTTTCTTT. The encoded protein is CASSLSSGPNTEAFF.

The chain has TRBV28 and TRBJ1-5, with TRBD1 identical over 9 bases. The CDR3 is made up of 15 amino acids. Per germline, CDR1 MDHEN and CDR2 SYDVKM. The ends lost 5 bases at V and 9 bases at J; junction bases unmatched: 11. DNA of the CDR3: TGTGCCAGCAGTCCCCCCCGGACAGGGGTATCGCCCCAGCATTTT. Protein: CASSPPRTGVSPQHF.

This clonotype was seen a single time. This chain uses TRBV4-1 with TRBJ2-3, with unresolved D. The CDR3 runs to 17 residues. V was cut by 0 bases and J by 2 bases, with 15 bases left in between. CDR1 is MGHRA, CDR2 YSYEKL, per germline. The CDR3: CASSQDRASWITDTQYF. The CDR3 region has the DNA TGCGCCAGCAGCCAAGATCGGGCCAGCTGGATCACAGATACGCAGTATTTT.

The chain combines TRBV6-5 with TRBJ2-7, with 8 bases identical to TRBD1. The CDR3 contains 14 residues. With 2 bases clipped from V and 6 bases from J, the junction kept 6 bases outside the gene matches. Germline V gene data show CDR1 as MNHEY and CDR2 as SVGAGI. CDR3 nucleotides: TGTGCCAGCAGTTACGCAGGACAGGGCCCCGAGCAGTACTTC. As protein: CASSYAGQGPEQYF.

This clonotype was picked up a small number of times. V usage is TRBV15 and J usage is TRBJ1-6, with a weak D call TRBD1 (5 bases). This CDR3 region has 14 residues. Germline V gives CDR1 LNHNV, CDR2 YYDKDF (reference sequence). V was pared by 1 base and J by 10 bases, with 11 bases between. This CDR3 is CATSRGRDYSPLHF. CDR3 sequence (DNA): TGTGCCACCAGCAGAGGCAGGGACTACTCACCCCTCCACTTT.

The sample holds a few counts of this clonotype. The chain links TRBV28 to TRBJ1-2; D might be TRBD1 (5 bases). This CDR3 has 14 amino acids. Germline V gene lookup returns CDR1 MDHEN and CDR2 SYDVKM. Deletions cut 2 bases from V and 8 bases from J, with 15 bases between. The CDR3 spells CASSLVPIGGGYTF. CDR3 bases: TGTGCCAGCAGTTTAGTACCGATCGGGGGGGGCTACACCTTC.

This chain connects TRBV7-3 to TRBJ2-6, with D possibly being TRBD2 (6 bases). Germline CDR1 and CDR2: SGHTA and FQGTGA. Trimming pared 4 bases from V and 7 bases from J, leaving 8 bases between. The CDR3 totals 13 residues. The CDR3 protein is CASSSGLANVLTF. The CDR3 coding sequence is TGTGCCAGCAGCTCGGGACTCGCCAACGTCCTGACTTTC.

This clonotype is a singleton in its sample. The V gene is TRBV27, the J gene TRBJ1-5, with D tentatively TRBD1 (6 bases). The germline V gene encodes CDR1 MNHEY and CDR2 SMNVEV (reference sequence). There are 14 residues in the CDR3. Deletions cut 6 bases from V and 7 bases from J, with 16 bases between. DNA of the CDR3: TGTGCCAGCAGCCGGGGGCAGTCTCGGCAGCCCCAGCATTTT. Residues: CASSRGQSRQPQHF.

For this clonotype: An end of the junction differs from the germline gene, which may be a read error. This chain uses TRBV6-6 with TRBJ2-7, with 8 bases fitting TRBD2. The CDR3 covers 18 residues. CDR1 and CDR2 (germline): MNHNY, SVGAGI (reference sequence). CDR3: CARSPYSAPQRESGEQYF. CDR3 nucleotides: TGTGCCCGCAGCCCGTACTCCGCCCCGCAGCGGGAGAGCGGCGAGCAGTACTTC.

There are a few counts of this clonotype. The chain carries TRBV7-6 and TRBJ2-7, with D maybe TRBD1 (6 bases). The V gene's germline CDR1 is SGHVS and CDR2 FNYEAQ. Trimming cost V 4 bases and J 5 bases, with 15 bases left between them. CDR3 length: 14 residues. The CDR3 here is CASSSWTVADEQYF. CDR3 DNA sequence: TGTGCCAGCAGCTCCTGGACAGTAGCCGACGAGCAGTACTTC.

In this sample, this clonotype turned up a few times. The gene calls are TRBV7-2 and TRBJ1-6; 7 nucleotides agree with TRBD1. The ends lost 5 bases at V and 10 bases at J; junction bases unmatched: 14. The CDR3 is 16 residues long. Germline values: CDR1 SGHTA, CDR2 FQGNSA. The CDR3 DNA is TGTGCCAGCAGCCGTCAGCCGGGACAGTTTTTATCACCCCTCCACTTT. Translating it yields CASSRQPGQFLSPLHF. Supplemented by reference TRBV7-2 and TRBJ1-6, the full variable domain reads GAGVSQSPSNKVTEKGKDVELRCDPISGHTALYWYRQSLGQGLEFLIYFQGNSAPDKSGLPSDRFSAERTGGSVSTLTIQRTQQEDSAVYLCASSRQPGQFLSPLHFGNGTRLTVT.

This chain links TRBV15 with TRBJ1-1; 7 positions match TRBD1. Germline CDR1 LNHNV, CDR2 YYDKDF (reference sequence). V shed 2 bases and J 8 bases; nucleotides not matched to a gene: 11. This CDR3 region has 15 residues. The CDR3 DNA sequence: TGTGCCACCAGCAGAAACAGGGGAAGTGGGATCGAAGCTTTCTTT. Translated: CATSRNRGSGIEAFF.

This clonotype has just a few counts. This chain connects TRBV2 to TRBJ1-4; no clear D gene. V was shortened by 7 bases and J by 4 bases, with 13 bases between the two germline ends. CDR1 is SNHLY, CDR2 FYNNEI, per germline. This CDR3 region has 14 residues. In nucleotides, the CDR3 is TGTGCCAGCACCCCGGAGAGAATTAATGAAAAACTGTTTTTT. As protein: CASTPERINEKLFF.

This clonotype was picked up one time. The chain links TRBV20-1 to TRBJ1-4; possibly TRBD1 for D (6 bases). The CDR3 has 15 amino acids. V dropped 0 bases and J dropped 8 bases, with 16 bases sitting between them. The germline CDR1 and CDR2 sequences are DFQATT and SNEGSKA (reference sequence). The CDR3 reads CSARDDRDTVEKLFF. Written as DNA, the CDR3 is TGCAGTGCTAGAGATGACCGGGACACGGTGGAAAAACTGTTTTTT.

This sequence joins TRBV27 and TRBJ1-5; D ambiguous. CDR3 size: 15 residues. Germline V gene sequence: CDR1 MNHEY, CDR2 SMNVEV (reference sequence). Trimming cost V 1 base and J 7 bases, with 14 bases left between them. This chain's CDR3 is CASSLFSGPYQPQHF. CDR3 DNA: TGTGCCAGCAGTTTATTCTCGGGTCCGTACCAGCCCCAGCATTTT.